Sequencing of this TCR beta chain was carried out in a study of blood T cell repertoires in COVID-19. Grouping used clinical history reported by participants in a survey and questionnaire. Cohort 3 donors counted as recovered after two negative PCRs, clearance, or resolved symptoms. As originally analysed: It was from reference gene primer amplification that nucleated cell counts were estimated. TCRdb's table, derived via immunoSEQ multiplex PCR, lists solely in-frame clones and lacks some. V, J and clone size are those of that table, while D and trimming were read from the DNA. Of just over 300,000 clones detected, approximately 83% appear once; the ten largest clones hold about 2%. This clonotype was sampled from a man aged 25 to 45 who had recovered from COVID-19. The specimen was PBMCs or T cells enriched from blood (not recorded which).

CDR3 loop: CASSLARVNYGYTF. The DNA for the CDR3 is TGTGCCAGCAGCTTAGCCCGAGTTAACTATGGCTACACCTTC. The chain employs TRBV7-9 and TRBJ1-2; D remains ambiguous. The germline V gene has CDR1 SEHNR and CDR2 FQNEAQ (reference sequence). Deletions cut 0 bases from V and 1 base from J, with 6 bases between. The CDR3 loop spans 14 amino acids.